The rows below give T cell receptor beta chains drawn from one sample of a study of blood T cell repertoires in COVID-19. Generated by immunoSEQ multiplex PCR, the TCRdb table keeps only in-frame clones and is missing some. The table lists about 240,000 clones, 70% to 90% of them singletons. Material for sequencing was peripheral blood. The receptors shown here come from a woman aged 55-75 years with active or convalescent COVID-19. CDR3s include the opening cysteine and the closing phenylalanine or tryptophan. The D gene is left open where the match is weak. Expanded clones are given a class, and other clones once, few, many or no size at all.

CDR3 protein: CSVDGLAGGPRINEQFF
CDR3 DNA: TGCAGCGTTGATGGACTAGCGGGAGGGCCCAGGATAAATGAGCAGTTCTTC
D gene: TRBD2
V gene: TRBV29-1
J gene: TRBJ2-1
clone size: .

CDR3 protein: CASSQSWAAEQYF
CDR3 DNA: TGCGCCAGCAGCCAAAGCTGGGCCGCCGAGCAGTACTTC
D gene: .
V gene: TRBV4-1
J gene: TRBJ2-7
clone size: .

CDR3 protein: CASSLPQGAHTYEQYF
CDR3 DNA: TGTGCCAGCAGCTTACCCCAGGGGGCGCACACCTACGAGCAGTACTTC
D gene: TRBD1
V gene: TRBV7-9
J gene: TRBJ2-7
clone size: .

CDR3 protein: CASSATSGGYEQYF
CDR3 DNA: TGCGCCAGCAGCGCGACTAGCGGAGGCTACGAGCAGTACTTC
D gene: TRBD2
V gene: TRBV5-1
J gene: TRBJ2-7
clone size: once

CDR3 protein: CASSLDLGQETQYF
CDR3 DNA: TGTGCCAGCAGCTTAGATCTGGGGCAGGAGACCCAGTACTTC
D gene: .
V gene: TRBV7-2
J gene: TRBJ2-5
clone size: .

CDR3 protein: CASSLLGNFYEQYF
CDR3 DNA: TGCGCCAGCAGCTTGCTAGGAAACTTTTACGAGCAGTACTTC
D gene: .
V gene: TRBV5-1
J gene: TRBJ2-7
clone size: .

CDR3 protein: CASSQDRQKQFF
CDR3 DNA: TGTGCCAGCAGCCAAGATAGACAAAAGCAGTTCTTC
D gene: .
V gene: TRBV14
J gene: TRBJ2-1
clone size: once

CDR3 protein: CASSVTERSNQPQHF
CDR3 DNA: TGTGCCAGTAGTGTGACGGAGAGAAGCAATCAGCCCCAGCATTTT
D gene: .
V gene: TRBV19
J gene: TRBJ1-5
clone size: few

CDR3 protein: CASRRDRVRAEAFF
CDR3 DNA: TGTGCCAGCAGGAGGGACAGGGTGAGGGCTGAAGCTTTCTTT
D gene: TRBD1
V gene: TRBV2
J gene: TRBJ1-1
clone size: .

CDR3 protein: CASRDREADTQYF
CDR3 DNA: TGCGCCAGCCGAGACAGGGAAGCAGATACGCAGTATTTT
D gene: TRBD1
V gene: TRBV4-1
J gene: TRBJ2-3
clone size: once

CDR3 protein: CASSDVEYAEKLFF
CDR3 DNA: TGTGCCAGCAGTGACGTGGAGTACGCCGAAAAACTGTTTTTT
D gene: .
V gene: TRBV6-1
J gene: TRBJ1-4
clone size: .

CDR3 protein: CASSSKRAAREQYF
CDR3 DNA: TGTGCCAGCAGCTCGAAGAGGGCGGCCCGCGAGCAGTACTTC
D gene: .
V gene: TRBV11-1
J gene: TRBJ2-7
clone size: .

CDR3 protein: CASSKAGPYNEQFF
CDR3 DNA: TGTGCCAGCAGTAAAGCGGGGCCCTACAATGAGCAGTTCTTC
D gene: TRBD2
V gene: TRBV6-6
J gene: TRBJ2-1
clone size: many

CDR3 protein: CASSPIQGAYGTEAFF
CDR3 DNA: TGTGCCAGCAGCCCGATCCAGGGGGCTTATGGGACCGAAGCTTTCTTT
D gene: TRBD1
V gene: TRBV6-6
J gene: TRBJ1-1
clone size: .

CDR3 protein: CAWSLSRDRVYEQYF
CDR3 DNA: TGTGCCTGGAGTCTTAGCCGGGACAGGGTCTACGAGCAGTACTTC
D gene: TRBD1
V gene: TRBV30
J gene: TRBJ2-7
clone size: once

CDR3 protein: CASSQSGGAYNEQFF
CDR3 DNA: TGTGCCAGCAGCCAATCCGGCGGGGCCTACAATGAGCAGTTCTTC
D gene: .
V gene: TRBV11-2
J gene: TRBJ2-1
clone size: .

CDR3 protein: CASSPLLIDNEQFF
CDR3 DNA: TGTGCCAGCAGCCCCTTACTGATTGACAATGAGCAGTTCTTC
D gene: .
V gene: TRBV3-1/TRBV3-2
J gene: TRBJ2-1
clone size: .

CDR3 protein: CASSLVPAGVETQYF
CDR3 DNA: TGCGCCAGCAGCTTGGTTCCAGCGGGGGTAGAGACCCAGTACTTC
D gene: TRBD2
V gene: TRBV5-1
J gene: TRBJ2-5
clone size: .

CDR3 protein: CASTPQVTYNSPLHF
CDR3 DNA: TGTGCCAGCACCCCACAGGTGACCTATAATTCACCCCTCCACTTT
D gene: .
V gene: TRBV27
J gene: TRBJ1-6
clone size: .

CDR3 protein: CASSDGTDQETQYF
CDR3 DNA: TGCGCCAGCAGTGACGGGACTGACCAAGAGACCCAGTACTTC
D gene: .
V gene: TRBV10-1
J gene: TRBJ2-5
clone size: .

CDR3 protein: CASSIQGGDTEAFF
CDR3 DNA: TGCGCCAGCAGCATACAGGGGGGAGACACTGAAGCTTTCTTT
D gene: TRBD1
V gene: TRBV5-1
J gene: TRBJ1-1
clone size: .